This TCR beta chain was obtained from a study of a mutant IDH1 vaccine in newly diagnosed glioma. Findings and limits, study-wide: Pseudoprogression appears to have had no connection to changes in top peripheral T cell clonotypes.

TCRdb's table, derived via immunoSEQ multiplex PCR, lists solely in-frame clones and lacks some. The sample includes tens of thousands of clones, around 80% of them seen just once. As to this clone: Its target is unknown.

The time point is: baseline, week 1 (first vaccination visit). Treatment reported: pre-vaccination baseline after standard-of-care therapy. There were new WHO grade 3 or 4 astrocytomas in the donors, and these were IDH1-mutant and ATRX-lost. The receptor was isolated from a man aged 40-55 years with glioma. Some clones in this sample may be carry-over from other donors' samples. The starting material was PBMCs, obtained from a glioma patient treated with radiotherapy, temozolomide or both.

CDR3 region: CASSPRQADNSPLHF. As DNA, the CDR3 is TGCGCCAGCAGCCCCCGACAGGCGGATAATTCACCCCTCCACTTT. The V gene is TRBV5-1, the J gene TRBJ1-6; D may be TRBD1 (6 bases). Germline V CDR1 and CDR2: SGHRS, YFSETQ. The CDR3 covers 15 residues. Trimming pared 4 bases from V and 5 bases from J, leaving 13 bases between.